The 9 T cell receptor beta chains given below trace back to one sample, sequenced in a study of blood T cell repertoires in COVID-19. Method: immunoSEQ multiplex PCR; TCRdb's copy keeps in-frame clones and lacks some. The sample shows some 110,000 clones, roughly 89% of them seen only once. The sequenced sample was PBMCs or T cells enriched from blood (not recorded which). These receptors were obtained from a woman aged 25 to 39 who had recovered from COVID-19.

The CDR3 DNA is TGTGCCAGCAGGGAAGGCAATCAGCCCCAGCATTTT. It codes for CASREGNQPQHF. The chain is built from TRBV19 and TRBJ1-5; tentatively, D is TRBD1 (5 bases). This CDR3 contains 12 residues. Trimming took off 9 bases at V and 2 bases at J, with 8 bases between the two ends. Per the germline V gene, CDR1 is LNHDA and CDR2 is SQIVND (reference sequence).

This chain connects TRBV9 to TRBJ2-5; a possible D gene is TRBD2 (6 bases). In germline, CDR1 is SGDLS, CDR2 YYNGEE. This CDR3 spans 14 amino acids. The V and J ends lost 5 bases and 2 bases respectively, with 13 bases between them. In DNA, the CDR3 is TGTGCCAGCAGTCATCTAGCGTCACAAGAGACCCAGTACTTC. This gives the protein CASSHLASQETQYF.

The V and J genes are TRBV9 and TRBJ1-2; possible D gene TRBD1, 6 bases. V shed 3 bases and J shed 8 bases, with 14 bases lying between them. Germline assignment: CDR1 SGDLS and CDR2 YYNGEE. The CDR3 is 13 amino acids. CDR3 DNA sequence: TGTGCCAGCAGCGCTACAGGGATCTCGGGCTACACCTTC. This encodes CASSATGISGYTF. The whole variable domain, remainder taken from reference TRBV9 and TRBJ1-2, is DSGVTQTPKHLITATGQRVTLRCSPRSGDLSVYWYQQSLDQGLQFLIQYYNGEERAKGNILERFSAQQFPDLHSELNLSSLELGDSALYFCASSATGISGYTFGSGTRLTVV.

The V and J genes are TRBV12-3 or TRBV12-4 and TRBJ2-4, with D perhaps matching TRBD2 (5 bases). The CDR3 is made up of 12 amino acids. Deletions cut 8 bases from V and 11 bases from J, with 16 bases between. Here the CDR3 reads CASRSTGRVQYF. In DNA, the CDR3 is TGTGCCAGCCGGTCGACCGGGCGGGTTCAGTACTTC.

This rearrangement joins TRBV6-4 to TRBJ2-3; TRBD2 matches at 9 bases. In germline, CDR1 is MRHNA, CDR2 SNTAGT. The CDR3 loop spans 16 amino acids. V dropped 0 bases and J dropped 4; count of bases not matched to a gene: 5. As DNA, the CDR3 is TGTGCCAGCAGTGACTCCGTTGCTAGCGGGGCAGATACGCAGTATTTT. Residues: CASSDSVASGADTQYF.

This clone appeared a single time. V and J are TRBV7-8 and TRBJ2-7; 8 bases are a match to TRBD1. CDR1 and CDR2 (germline): SGHVS, FQNEAQ. V lost 4 bases, J lost 3 bases, and 11 bases stayed unmatched. CDR3 size: 16 residues. CDR3 protein: CASSSEGQGPSYEQYF. CDR3 in DNA: TGTGCCAGCAGCTCTGAAGGACAGGGACCCAGCTACGAGCAGTACTTC. Full variable domain (rest looked up from reference TRBV7-8 and TRBJ2-7): GAGVSQSPRYKVAKRGQDVALRCDPISGHVSLFWYQQALGQGPEFLTYFQNEAQLDKSGLPSDRFFAERPEGSVSTLKIQRTQQEDSAVYLCASSSEGQGPSYEQYFGPGTRLTVT.

V usage is TRBV19 and J usage is TRBJ2-2; the D gene is possibly TRBD2 (7 bases). The germline gives CDR1 LNHDA, CDR2 SQIVND (reference sequence). The germline V and J ends were trimmed by 6 bases and 3 bases, with 11 bases remaining between them. This CDR3 comprises 14 residues. CDR3 loop: CASSRGADTGELFF. The CDR3 coding sequence is TGTGCCAGTAGCCGGGGGGCAGACACCGGGGAGCTGTTTTTT. The complete variable domain, with remaining parts taken from reference TRBV19 and TRBJ2-2, reads DGGITQSPKYLFRKEGQNVTLSCEQNLNHDAMYWYRQDPGQGLRLIYYSQIVNDFQKGDIAEGYSVSREKKESFPLTVTSAQKNPTAFYLCASSRGADTGELFFGEGSRLTVL.

V and J are TRBV28 and TRBJ1-6; 8 bases agree with TRBD1. The junction had 12 bases not matched to a gene; V was cut back by 7 bases and J by 10 bases. The CDR3 totals 15 residues. Germline loops: CDR1 MDHEN, CDR2 SYDVKM. The CDR3 region has the DNA TGTGCCAGCATTACTCCGGGACAGGTGTACTCACCCCTCCACTTT. It yields the protein CASITPGQVYSPLHF. The entire variable domain, with the rest obtained from reference TRBV28 and TRBJ1-6, is as follows: DVKVTQSSRYLVKRTGEKVFLECVQDMDHENMFWYRQDPGLGLRLIYFSYDVKMKEKGDIPEGYSVSREKKERFSLILESASTNQTSMYLCASITPGQVYSPLHFGNGTRLTVT.

This clone was counted between two and nine times. The chain uses TRBV10-3 and TRBJ2-2; 8 bases are a match to TRBD2. The CDR3 spans 18 residues. The germline V gene encodes CDR1 ENHRY and CDR2 SYGVKD. Germline trimming cut 0 bases from V and 6 bases from J; bases unmatched to any gene: 12. CDR3 region: CAISESRRQRESSGELFF. As DNA, the CDR3 is TGTGCCATCAGTGAGTCGAGGCGTCAGCGGGAGTCCTCCGGGGAGCTGTTTTTT.